This T cell receptor (beta chain) was retrieved from a study of Ad26.COV2.S vaccination and SARS-CoV-2 variants. Study details: Once, or twice with 56 days between doses, Ad26.COV2.S was given intramuscularly.

Sequencing used immunoSEQ multiplex PCR; TCRdb keeps in-frame clones, though not all of them. The sample includes approximately 480,000 clones, 87% seen only once; the top ten take roughly 12%. This CDR3 has 13 amino acids. V was trimmed by 3 bases and J by 6 bases, leaving 10 bases between them. In germline, CDR1 is SGHRS, CDR2 YFSETQ. The sample's treatment: some 20 received Ad26.COV2.S at low or high dose, single or two shots; five or six received placebo; per-sample allocation not given. All samples were drawn on day 63, counting from the first vaccine or placebo injection. Within Boston, the person who donated was an adult of 18-55 years.

The V call is TRBV5-1, the J call TRBJ2-1, with a weak D call TRBD1 (5 bases). This material consisted of peripheral blood, taken in a trial of Ad26.COV2.S vaccine versus placebo. The TCR originated in a person between 18 and 60 years old who received the Ad26.COV2.S COVID-19 vaccine or a placebo. Here the CDR3 DNA reads TGCGCCAGCAGCTGGTCAGGGTCCAATGAGCAGTTCTTC. Protein: CASSWSGSNEQFF. The whole variable domain, remainder taken from reference TRBV5-1 and TRBJ2-1, is KAGVTQTPRYLIKTRGQQVTLSCSPISGHRSVSWYQQTPGQGLQFLFEYFSETQRNKGNFPGRFSGRQFSNSRSEMNVSTLELGDSALYLCASSWSGSNEQFFGPGTRLTVL.